The sample holds many counts of the clone carrying this TCR beta chain. Amplified regions were TCR beta CDR3 sequences from RNA transcripts. Carried out on the TCR CDR3, a first-round RT-PCR used the HTBI primer set. One entry per CDR3 protein, called by TCRdb with MiXCR from the multiplex PCR reads. The table includes fewer than 500,000 distinct CDR3 sequences, around 15% detected once. This specimen comes from a study of T cells in Graves' hyperthyroidism and ophthalmopathy. Whole-study context: Before any treatment, at initial diagnosis, peripheral blood was collected.

Trimming cost V 7 bases and J 8 bases; bases outside gene matches: 10. Looked up from germline, CDR1 is SQVTM and CDR2 is ANQGSEA. The CDR3 length is 12 residues. Clinical Activity Scores of at least 3, NOSPECS grades of at least 4 and durations under 3 months characterized ophthalmopathy patients. For the diagnoses, clinical symptoms, serum thyroxine and TRAb, thyroid ultrasound and orbital computed tomography were used. The sequenced sample consisted of blood. This TCR was recovered from a woman aged 25 to 45 with Graves' ophthalmopathy. The chain joins TRBV29-1 to TRBJ1-1; 7 bases are shared with TRBD1. The CDR3 bases are TGCAGCGCTGGACAGGTCTTTGGAGAAGCTTTCTTT. This gives the protein CSAGQVFGEAFF.